This T cell receptor beta chain was obtained from a study of T cells in Graves' hyperthyroidism and ophthalmopathy. Study summary: At the time of initial diagnosis and before any treatment, peripheral blood was collected.

This CDR3 comprises 16 residues. Germline CDR1 and CDR2: LGHNA and YSLEER. Template material for amplifying TCR beta CDR3 regions consisted of RNA transcripts. The HTBI primer set served for first-round RT-PCR of the TCR CDR3. TCRdb fed the multiplex PCR reads into MiXCR, producing one record per CDR3 protein. The sample contains approximately 610,000 distinct CDR3 sequences, 16% of which appear only once. A remark on this clonotype: At one end, the junction sequence differs from germline, possibly due to a read error.

The clonotype originates from a woman younger than 35 with Graves' hyperthyroidism. The genes are TRBV4-3 and TRBJ1-1; D may be TRBD1 (6 bases). Sample: blood. CDR3 bases: TGCGTCAGCAGCCAAGAGGTCACAGGGCTGGGCACTGAAGCTTTCTTT. This sequence encodes CVSSQEVTGLGTEAFF.